This TCR beta chain was obtained from a study of CD8 T cells in Susac syndrome. This CDR3 has 13 amino acids. CDR1 is LGHDT and CDR2 is YNNKEL in the germline V gene (reference sequence). The V end lost 4 bases, the J end lost 6 bases, and 9 bases lay between the germline ends. cDNA came from approximately 0.5 to 1 ug RNA primed by random hexamers. immunoSEQ multiplex PCR amplified TCR beta CDR3 across 54 Vbeta, 13 Jbeta. MiXCR, applied by TCRdb to the immunoSEQ multiplex PCR reads, yields one record per CDR3 protein. Of 150,000 to 200,000 distinct CDR3 sequences detected, around 94% appear once; the ten largest clones hold about 0.1%. TCR beta was sequenced from blood CD8+ and CD4+ T cells.

This TCR was recovered from a human donor with multiple sclerosis. The genes are TRBV3-1 and TRBJ2-2; tentatively, D is TRBD1 or TRBD2 (5 bases each). Sequenced sample: CD4+ T cells from PBMCs. The CDR3 DNA is TGTGCCAGCAGCCGAGGGGACGCCGGGGAGCTGTTTTTT. Translation gives CASSRGDAGELFF. The variable domain in full, completed from reference TRBV3-1 and TRBJ2-2, reads DTAVSQTPKYLVTQMGNDKSIKCEQNLGHDTMYWYKQDSKKFLKIMFSYNNKELIINETVPNRFSPKSPDKAHLNLHINSLELGDSAVYFCASSRGDAGELFFGEGSRLTVL.